This entry lists 20 T cell receptor beta chains sequenced from one sample in a study of blood T cells in healthy people across ages. With a J-beta primer mix and a sample-barcoded 5' primer, a second PCR ran roughly 7 to 11 cycles. Using its own MiXCR run on the 5' RACE reads, TCRdb lists one record per CDR3 protein. The sample carries 1.5 million to 2 million distinct CDR3 sequences, just under 50% recorded once. Material for sequencing was blood. These receptors were taken from a woman between 35 and 50 years old in good health.

The chain employs TRBV20-1 and TRBJ1-6; possible D gene TRBD1, 5 bases. The germline CDR1 and CDR2 sequences are DFQATT and SNEGSKA (reference sequence). This CDR3 contains 12 residues. The CDR3 protein is CRPRGSNSPLHF. CDR3 nucleotides: TGCAGGCCCCGGGGGAGCAATTCACCCCTCCACTTT.

V and J are TRBV21-1 and TRBJ1-5. TRBV21-1 counts as a pseudogene. The CDR3 runs 17 residues. The CDR3 loop is CASSKGGWQNSNQPQHF. In nucleotides, the CDR3 is TGTGCCAGCAGCAAAGGAGGTTGGCAGAACAGCAATCAGCCCCAGCATTTT.

The table lists this clonotype with a few counts. The chain uses TRBV7-2 and TRBJ1-6, with D uncertain. V lost 5 bases and J 9 bases, leaving 11 bases between the germline ends. This CDR3 has 13 residues. Germline V gene data show CDR1 as SGHTA and CDR2 as FQGNSA. The CDR3 DNA reads as TGTGCCAGCAGCACCCAGCAACGTTCACCCCTCCACTTT. Amino acids: CASSTQQRSPLHF.

In its sample, this clonotype was seen a few times. V is TRBV5-1 and J is TRBJ1-2; the D is unclear. This CDR3 region has 14 residues. Trimming took off 1 base at V and 3 bases at J, with 10 bases between the two ends. In germline, CDR1 is SGHRS, CDR2 YFSETQ. The CDR3 DNA is TGCGCCAGCAGCTTGAAGGGAAAGGACTATGGCTACACCTTC. This codes for CASSLKGKDYGYTF.

This clonotype was seen more than once but under ten times. The chain is built from TRBV6-5 and TRBJ2-5; TRBD1 aligns across 9 bases. The J segment lost 4 bases and the V segment lost 0 bases, leaving 9 bases of the junction unmatched. The CDR3 loop spans 17 amino acids. Germline CDR1 MNHEY, CDR2 SVGAGI. Written as DNA, the CDR3 is TGTGCCAGCAGTTACTCGAACAGCGGGACAGGGTCAGAGACCCAGTACTTC. This translates into CASSYSNSGTGSETQYF.

V and J are TRBV12-3 or TRBV12-4 and TRBJ2-3, with 12 bases aligning to TRBD2. The CDR3 extends over 18 amino acids. Trimming removed 0 bases from V and 2 bases from J; junction bases left unmatched: 6. The CDR3 spells CASSLARLAGAPTDTQYF. The CDR3 DNA is TGTGCCAGCAGTTTAGCGCGACTAGCGGGGGCTCCCACAGATACGCAGTATTTT.

The chain links TRBV29-1 to TRBJ1-1; D is unclear. This CDR3 comprises 14 residues. Germline V gene lookup returns CDR1 SQVTM and CDR2 ANQGSEA. V dropped 8 bases and J dropped 0 bases, with 16 bases sitting between them. For the CDR3, the DNA is TGCAGCCTCTCCGGGGTACTTATGAACACTGAAGCTTTCTTT. Translation gives CSLSGVLMNTEAFF. Full variable domain (missing parts from reference TRBV29-1 and TRBJ1-1): SAVISQKPSRDICQRGTSLTIQCQVDSQVTMMFWYRQQPGQSLTLIATANQGSEATYESGFVIDKFPISRPNLTFSTLTVSNMSPEDSSIYLCSLSGVLMNTEAFFGQGTRLTVV.

This clonotype came up a few times. The chain carries TRBV6-1 and TRBJ2-1; 10 nucleotides agree with TRBD1. After removal of 6 bases from V and 11 bases from J, the junction contained 13 bases not matched to a gene. Germline V gene data show CDR1 as MNHNS and CDR2 as SASEGT. This CDR3 has 15 amino acids. As DNA, the CDR3 is TGTGCCAGCAGCGATCCGGGACAGGGGCGTCAAAAGCAGTTCTTC. This translates into CASSDPGQGRQKQFF.

The CDR3 DNA is TGTGCCAGCAGCTTAGAATCTACCTGGACAGGGACCCAAGAGACCCAGTACTTC. This gives the protein CASSLESTWTGTQETQYF. The V call is TRBV7-8, the J call TRBJ2-5, with TRBD1 matching 8 bases. CDR1 and CDR2 (germline): SGHVS, FQNEAQ. CDR3 length: 18 amino acids. Trimming at V came to 1 base and at J to 1 base, leaving 11 bases not matched to a gene. Complete variable domain (other parts from reference TRBV7-8 and TRBJ2-5): GAGVSQSPRYKVAKRGQDVALRCDPISGHVSLFWYQQALGQGPEFLTYFQNEAQLDKSGLPSDRFFAERPEGSVSTLKIQRTQQEDSAVYLCASSLESTWTGTQETQYFGPGTRLLVL.

There are a few counts of this clonotype. The J gene is TRBJ1-6, the V gene TRBV6-2 or TRBV6-3; D possibly corresponds to TRBD1 (6 bases). The CDR3 is 14 amino acids. V lost 2 bases and J 8 bases, leaving 10 bases between the germline ends. Germline V gene lookup returns CDR1 MNHEY and CDR2 SVGEGT. CDR3 coding DNA: TGTGCCAGCAGTTACCGGGACAAGTATTCACCCCTCCACTTT. Residues: CASSYRDKYSPLHF.

The V call is TRBV15, the J call TRBJ2-1; 12 bases align to TRBD2. Germline CDR1 LNHNV, CDR2 YYDKDF (reference sequence). J lost 6 bases, V lost 0 bases, and 9 bases had no gene match. This CDR3 has 18 amino acids. DNA for the CDR3: TGTGCCACCAGCAGAGACCCTGAGACTAGCGGGGGACGCAATGAGCAGTTCTTC. It encodes CATSRDPETSGGRNEQFF.

This clonotype was counted a few times. The rearrangement links TRBV7-2 to TRBJ2-3, with a tentative D call TRBD2 (6 bases). The germline V gene has CDR1 SGHTA and CDR2 FQGNSA. Trimming left V 5 bases short and J 4 bases short, with 19 bases between. CDR3 length: 16 amino acids. The CDR3: CASSPGNLARADTQYF. The CDR3 DNA follows: TGTGCCAGCAGCCCCGGTAACCTAGCGAGGGCAGATACGCAGTATTTT.

This clonotype was seen only a few times. The chain couples TRBV20-1 to TRBJ2-1; 14 nucleotides match TRBD2. The V gene's germline CDR1 is DFQATT and CDR2 SNEGSKA (reference sequence). J gave up 3 bases and V 8 bases, and 12 bases lay outside the gene matches. This CDR3 contains 17 residues. The DNA of the CDR3 is TGCAGTCGCCCAGGACTAGCGGGGGGCCGGAGCTACAATGAGCAGTTCTTC. Its protein is CSRPGLAGGRSYNEQFF.

With respect to this clonotype: Germline is not matched at one junction end, which may reflect a read error. The genes are TRBV20-1 and TRBJ2-1; 10 nucleotides match TRBD2. This CDR3 is 14 amino acids long. CDR1 is DFQATT, CDR2 SNEGSKA, per germline (reference sequence). Here the CDR3 reads CGARSGGATNEQFF. The CDR3 coding sequence is TGCGGTGCTAGGAGCGGGGGGGCCACCAATGAGCAGTTCTTC.

This clonotype was seen a few times. The chain recombines TRBV28 with TRBJ2-1; 14 positions agree with TRBD2. The CDR3 runs to 14 residues. V dropped 8 bases and J dropped 8; count of bases not matched to a gene: 5. CDR1 and CDR2 from the germline V gene are MDHEN and SYDVKM. Written as DNA, the CDR3 is TGTGCCAGCTTGACTAGCGGGGGGGGGTATGAGCAGTTCTTC. Amino acids: CASLTSGGGYEQFF.

V usage is TRBV4-2 and J usage is TRBJ1-1; no definite D call. This CDR3 contains 13 residues. Germline V gene lookup returns CDR1 LGHNA and CDR2 YNFKEQ. Trimming took 0 bases from V and 5 from J, leaving 7 bases between them. CDR3 region: CASSQDWGTEAFF. The CDR3 DNA follows: TGTGCCAGCAGCCAAGATTGGGGTACTGAAGCTTTCTTT.

The rearrangement links TRBV10-3 to TRBJ2-7, with TRBD1 matching 8 bases. The germline V gene encodes CDR1 ENHRY and CDR2 SYGVKD. This CDR3 is built from 14 residues. The V segment lost 8 bases and the J segment 1 base; nucleotides outside the gene matches: 7. In nucleotides, the CDR3 is TGTGCCATCCAACCGACAGGGGTTTCCTACGAGCAGTACTTC. Translation: CAIQPTGVSYEQYF.

This clonotype was observed a handful of times. The chain employs TRBV7-8 and TRBJ1-5, with D possibly TRBD1 on 5 matching bases. Trimming stripped 2 bases from V and 3 bases from J, with 11 bases between. The CDR3 totals 15 residues. Germline CDR1 reads SGHVS; CDR2 reads FQNEAQ. The CDR3 DNA reads as TGTGCCAGCAGCTTATTGGGACCGATCAATCAGCCCCAGCATTTT. The encoded protein is CASSLLGPINQPQHF.

The chain recombines TRBV20-1 with TRBJ2-7; D not resolved. CDR3 size: 10 residues. V shed 3 bases and J shed 11 bases, with 11 bases lying between them. The germline gives CDR1 DFQATT, CDR2 SNEGSKA (reference sequence). In DNA form, the CDR3 reads TGCAGTGCTAGGCATCCAATAGAGTACTTC. Its translation: CSARHPIEYF.

The chain carries TRBV9 and TRBJ1-6; D gene ambiguous. The CDR3 contains 13 residues. Trimming stripped 5 bases from V and 6 bases from J, with 9 bases between. Looked up from germline, CDR1 is SGDLS and CDR2 is YYNGEE. The CDR3 here is CASSRNRNSPLHF. For the CDR3, the DNA is TGTGCCAGCAGTCGTAATCGTAATTCACCCCTCCACTTT.